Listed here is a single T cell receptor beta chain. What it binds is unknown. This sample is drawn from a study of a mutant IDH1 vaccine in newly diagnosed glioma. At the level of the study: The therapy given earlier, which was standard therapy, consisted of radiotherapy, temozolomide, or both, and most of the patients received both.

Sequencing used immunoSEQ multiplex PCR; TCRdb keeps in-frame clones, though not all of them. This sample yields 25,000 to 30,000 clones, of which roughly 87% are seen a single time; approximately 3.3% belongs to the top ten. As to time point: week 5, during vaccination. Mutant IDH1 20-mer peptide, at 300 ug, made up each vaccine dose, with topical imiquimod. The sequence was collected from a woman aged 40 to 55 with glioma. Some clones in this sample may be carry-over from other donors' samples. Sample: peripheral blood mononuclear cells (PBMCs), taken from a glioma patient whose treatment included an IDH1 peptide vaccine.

CDR3 in amino acids: CASSLSQVTGELFF. As DNA, the CDR3 is TGCGCCAGCAGCCTATCACAGGTTACCGGGGAGCTGTTTTTT. The chain employs TRBV5-1 and TRBJ2-2; TRBD1 might be the D (5 bases). This CDR3 has 14 residues. Germline V gene data show CDR1 as SGHRS and CDR2 as YFSETQ. The V gene lost 4 bases and the J gene lost 5 bases, with 12 bases spanning the gap.